A single sample is the source of the 32 T cell receptor beta chains below, sequenced in a study of vaccination effects on CD4 cells after COVID-19. Isolation of CD4+ T cells took place after around 10 days of culture. Each participant received a vaccine that was either BNT162b2 or mRNA-1273, given as two doses. Which antigens these TCRs recognize remains unknown. Repertoires were generated with immunoSEQ multiplex PCR, while TCRdb's copy carries only in-frame clones and drops some. Altogether 9,000 or so clones are present, around 74% being singletons, with the ten largest covering under 14%. Sequencing was performed on CD4+ T cells from PBMCs cultured without peptide, taken after COVID-19 vaccination. The source is a human donor who received a COVID-19 vaccine.

This chain connects TRBV28 to TRBJ2-7; D is perhaps TRBD1 (6 bases). CDR3 length: 15 residues. The V end was cut by 4 bases, the J end by 2 bases, with 15 bases between. CDR1 and CDR2 (germline): MDHEN, SYDVKM. The CDR3 reads CASSSWTVSPYEQYF. CDR3 coding DNA: TGTGCCAGCAGTTCCTGGACAGTGTCCCCCTACGAGCAGTACTTC.

V is TRBV6-5 and J is TRBJ2-2; D is ambiguous. V shed 8 bases and J shed 0 bases, with 10 bases lying between them. The germline CDR1 and CDR2 sequences are MNHEY and SVGAGI. This CDR3 contains 14 residues. CDR3 amino acids: CASLSEPNTGELFF. The CDR3 region has the DNA TGTGCCAGCCTTTCAGAGCCGAACACCGGGGAGCTGTTTTTT.

The chain employs TRBV18 and TRBJ1-2; possible D gene TRBD1, 5 bases. V was cut by 2 bases and J by 5 bases, with 15 bases left in between. This CDR3 spans 15 amino acids. The V gene's germline CDR1 is KGHSH and CDR2 LQKENI. CDR3 in amino acids: CASSPIPPGLYGYTF. DNA for the CDR3: TGTGCCAGCTCACCAATTCCTCCAGGGCTGTATGGCTACACCTTC.

V usage is TRBV25-1 and J usage is TRBJ2-1; D perhaps matches TRBD1 (5 bases). In germline, CDR1 is MGHDK, CDR2 SYGVNS. The germline V and J ends were trimmed by 3 bases and 10 bases, with 16 bases remaining between them. CDR3 length: 14 residues. CDR3 loop: CASSDEKGSGEQFF. Written as DNA, the CDR3 is TGTGCCAGCAGTGACGAAAAGGGGTCAGGGGAGCAGTTCTTC.

The CDR3 here is CASSLDLGRSYGYTF. The CDR3 DNA follows: TGCGCCAGCAGCTTGGACCTCGGACGGTCGTATGGCTACACCTTC. The genes are TRBV5-1 and TRBJ1-2; D gene uncertain. CDR3 length equals 15 residues. V lost 0 bases and J 5 bases, leaving 14 bases between the germline ends. The germline gives CDR1 SGHRS, CDR2 YFSETQ.

The chain combines TRBV3-1 (or the pseudogene TRBV3-2) with TRBJ1-1, with D unclear. V gave up 3 bases and J gave up 4 bases, with 12 bases separating them. The germline CDR1 and CDR2 sequences are LGHDT and YNNKEL (reference sequence). The CDR3 runs 14 residues. CDR3 protein: CASSHPGSLTEAFF. CDR3 sequence (DNA): TGTGCCAGCAGCCATCCTGGGAGCCTCACTGAAGCTTTCTTT.

The chain is built from TRBV5-4 and TRBJ2-6, with D maybe TRBD2 (5 bases). Germline V gene data show CDR1 as SGHNT and CDR2 as YYREEE (reference sequence). This CDR3 is 14 amino acids long. V dropped 1 base and J dropped 9 bases, with 11 bases sitting between them. This chain's CDR3 is CASSLYRDFNVLTF. DNA for the CDR3: TGTGCCAGCAGCTTGTATCGGGATTTCAACGTCCTGACTTTC.

CDR3 nucleotide sequence: TGTGCCAGCAGCTCCGGACAGGGTAATGAAAAACTGTTTTTT. Translation gives CASSSGQGNEKLFF. The V and J genes are TRBV7-9 and TRBJ1-4; 8 bases map to TRBD1. The CDR3 contains 14 residues. The germline gives CDR1 SEHNR, CDR2 FQNEAQ (reference sequence). J was trimmed by 4 bases and V by 4 bases; bases with no gene match: 2.

This clone was counted between two and nine times. V usage is TRBV19 and J usage is TRBJ2-2; D is tentatively TRBD1 or TRBD2 (5 bases each). Deletions cut 6 bases from V and 6 bases from J, with 5 bases between. This CDR3 region has 11 residues. Germline V gene lookup returns CDR1 LNHDA and CDR2 SQIVND (reference sequence). CDR3 coding DNA: TGTGCCAGTAGGGGGGCCGGGGAGCTGTTTTTT. Amino acids: CASRGAGELFF.

This CDR3 reads CAWSAKGLASSSGEQYF. As DNA, the CDR3 is TGTGCCTGGAGTGCAAAGGGGTTAGCGTCTTCAAGCGGCGAGCAGTACTTC. This chain connects TRBV30 to TRBJ2-7, with D tentatively TRBD1 or TRBD2 (5 bases each). The CDR3 has 17 residues. The germline V gene has CDR1 GTSNPN and CDR2 SVGIG (reference sequence). Trimming stripped 1 base from V and 6 bases from J, with 25 bases between.

The V call is TRBV7-8, the J call TRBJ1-6, with TRBD1 identical over 7 bases. CDR3 length equals 16 residues. The V gene's germline CDR1 is SGHVS and CDR2 FQNEAQ. After removal of 4 bases from V and 1 base from J, the junction contained 4 bases not matched to a gene. CDR3 sequence: CASSSTGASYNSPLHF. The CDR3 bases are TGTGCCAGCAGCTCCACAGGGGCTTCCTATAATTCACCCCTCCACTTT. The full variable domain, in which reference TRBV7-8 and TRBJ1-6 provide the parts outside the CDR3, is GAGVSQSPRYKVAKRGQDVALRCDPISGHVSLFWYQQALGQGPEFLTYFQNEAQLDKSGLPSDRFFAERPEGSVSTLKIQRTQQEDSAVYLCASSSTGASYNSPLHFGNGTRLTVT.

V usage is TRBV2 and J usage is TRBJ2-5; 15 bases are a match to TRBD2. CDR3 size: 15 residues. Unmatched junction bases numbered 1, after V lost 6 bases and J lost 2 bases. Germline V gene sequence: CDR1 SNHLY, CDR2 FYNNEI. CDR3: CASRGLAGGQETQYF. The CDR3 nucleotides are TGTGCCAGCAGGGGACTAGCGGGGGGTCAAGAGACCCAGTACTTC.

The sample holds one count of this clone. The chain links TRBV28 to TRBJ2-5, with 12 bases that match TRBD1. Trimming cost V 4 bases and J 5 bases; bases outside gene matches: 11. The CDR3 sequence is 17 residues long. Germline CDR1 and CDR2: MDHEN and SYDVKM. The CDR3 bases are TGTGCCAGCAGTTCTCAAGGGACAGGGGGCGCTAGGGAGACCCAGTACTTC. It translates to CASSSQGTGGARETQYF.

This chain uses TRBV20-1 with TRBJ1-5; 7 bases agree with TRBD1. Germline loops: CDR1 DFQATT, CDR2 SNEGSKA (reference sequence). The trim removed 3 bases at V and 5 bases at J, leaving 4 bases unmatched. This CDR3 has 13 amino acids. CDR3: CSASGGGDQPQHF. The CDR3 DNA is TGCAGTGCTAGTGGAGGGGGCGATCAGCCCCAGCATTTT.

The V call is TRBV29-1, the J call TRBJ2-4, with TRBD2 matching over 8 bases. The CDR3 totals 20 residues. Germline-derived CDR1 and CDR2 are SQVTM and ANQGSEA. V lost 0 bases, J lost 1 base, and 17 bases stayed unmatched. CDR3 DNA sequence: TGCAGCGTTGAAGACGACATTGGCATTGTGGGGACTAGGGCCAAAAACATTCAGTACTTC. Translation gives CSVEDDIGIVGTRAKNIQYF.

The chain carries TRBV19 and TRBJ1-1; TRBD1 aligns across 7 bases. Germline CDR1 and CDR2: LNHDA and SQIVND (reference sequence). V was pared by 3 bases and J by 1 base, with 8 bases of the junction left unmatched. The CDR3 loop spans 16 amino acids. CDR3 residues: CASSMSGGMRNTEAFF. Here the CDR3 DNA reads TGTGCCAGTAGTATGTCAGGGGGGATGAGGAACACTGAAGCTTTCTTT.

This chain uses TRBV5-1 with TRBJ1-1; 8 bases align to TRBD1. Germline V gene sequence: CDR1 SGHRS, CDR2 YFSETQ. The V and J ends lost 0 bases and 0 bases, in that order; junction bases with no gene match: 4. This CDR3 is built from 16 residues. The CDR3 DNA is TGCGCCAGCAGCTTGGAGACAGGGGTAATGAACACTGAAGCTTTCTTT. As protein: CASSLETGVMNTEAFF.

The rearrangement uses TRBV28 and TRBJ2-4; 8 bases map to TRBD1. CDR1 is MDHEN, CDR2 SYDVKM, per germline. The V gene end was trimmed by 5 bases and the J gene end by 5 bases; junction bases not matched to a gene: 5. The CDR3 is 14 residues long. The CDR3 sequence: CASSPAGGQNIQYF. For the CDR3, the DNA is TGTGCCAGCAGTCCCGCAGGGGGCCAAAACATTCAGTACTTC.

This chain connects TRBV5-5 to TRBJ2-2, with D hard to call. V lost 3 bases and J lost 1, with 7 bases in between. Germline V gene sequence: CDR1 SGHKS, CDR2 YYEKEE (reference sequence). This CDR3 is built from 14 residues. As DNA, the CDR3 is TGTGCCAGCAGCTCCTTCAGGAACACCGGGGAGCTGTTTTTT. Amino acid sequence: CASSSFRNTGELFF.

This chain joins TRBV5-4 and TRBJ1-3, with TRBD1 identical over 8 bases. V shed 4 bases and J 2 bases; nucleotides not matched to a gene: 8. CDR1 is SGHNT and CDR2 is YYREEE in the germline V gene (reference sequence). CDR3 length equals 16 residues. CDR3 sequence reads: CASSPGQGSAGNTIYF. The CDR3 region has the DNA TGTGCCAGCAGCCCAGGACAGGGCAGCGCTGGAAACACCATATATTTT. Complete variable domain (other parts from reference TRBV5-4 and TRBJ1-3): ETGVTQSPTHLIKTRGQQVTLRCSSQSGHNTVSWYQQALGQGPQFIFQYYREEENGRGNFPPRFSGLQFPNYSSELNVNALELDDSALYLCASSPGQGSAGNTIYFGEGSWLTVV.

The rearrangement uses TRBV6-5 and TRBJ2-5; D may be TRBD1 (6 bases). Trimming cost V 5 bases and J 7 bases, with 17 bases left between them. This CDR3 is built from 14 residues. Germline V gene sequence: CDR1 MNHEY, CDR2 SVGAGI. In DNA, the CDR3 is TGTGCCAGCAGTCCGACCGGGACACGGGGGACCCAGTACTTC. Amino acids: CASSPTGTRGTQYF.

This clone was counted only a few times. The chain is built from TRBV6-5 and TRBJ1-1; D may be TRBD1 (5 bases). Germline V gives CDR1 MNHEY, CDR2 SVGAGI. V was clipped by 6 bases and J by 2 bases, with 13 bases between them. This CDR3 is 14 amino acids long. This chain's CDR3 is CASSRTRFNTEAFF. The CDR3 bases are TGTGCCAGCAGCCGGACACGCTTCAACACTGAAGCTTTCTTT.

This clone occurred a few times. This sequence joins TRBV5-1 and TRBJ1-2; 9 bases line up with TRBD1. There are 15 residues in the CDR3. V lost 2 bases to trimming and J lost 8 bases; unmatched junction nucleotides: 10. CDR1 is SGHRS and CDR2 is YFSETQ in the germline V gene. The CDR3 DNA reads TGCGCCAGCAGCTTTGGGGCCACAGGGGGCGGAGGCTACACCTTC. Protein product: CASSFGATGGGGYTF.

The V gene is TRBV7-2, the J gene TRBJ2-7, with 9 bases aligning to TRBD2. The CDR3 is 17 amino acids. J gave up 2 bases and V 2 bases, and 10 bases lay outside the gene matches. Germline CDR1 is SGHTA and CDR2 is FQGNSA. The CDR3 nucleotides are TGTGCCAGCAGCTTAATGCTCGGAGCGGGGGGCCCCTACGAGCAGTACTTC. Amino acids: CASSLMLGAGGPYEQYF.

J is TRBJ1-5 and V is TRBV20-1; D call uncertain. Germline V CDR1 and CDR2: DFQATT, SNEGSKA (reference sequence). The CDR3 consists of 11 residues. V was shortened by 1 base and J by 8 bases, with 6 bases between the two germline ends. The CDR3 loop is CSARVGEPQHF. CDR3 bases: TGCAGTGCTAGAGTTGGGGAGCCCCAGCATTTT.

The chain has TRBV12-3 or TRBV12-4 and TRBJ1-2; D call uncertain. This CDR3 spans 12 amino acids. V lost 1 base and J lost 7, with 7 bases in between. The CDR3 reads CASSLGGGGYTF. The DNA of the CDR3 is TGTGCCAGCAGTTTAGGTGGAGGTGGCTACACCTTC.

Only one count was recorded for this clone. This chain links TRBV30 with TRBJ2-7, with 8 bases aligning to TRBD1. This CDR3 has 16 residues. The germline V gene has CDR1 GTSNPN and CDR2 SVGIG (reference sequence). Losses at the gene ends were 3 bases for V and 0 bases for J; bases not matched to a gene: 10. CDR3 protein: CAWSPVDRANSYEQYF. The CDR3 nucleotides are TGTGCCTGGAGCCCAGTGGACAGGGCTAACTCCTACGAGCAGTACTTC.

This clone was observed a handful of times. This sequence joins TRBV9 and TRBJ2-5, with D perhaps TRBD2 (5 bases). There are 16 residues in the CDR3. CDR1 SGDLS and CDR2 YYNGEE come from the germline V gene. The V gene lost 2 bases and the J gene lost 3 bases, with 17 bases spanning the gap. The CDR3 is CASSVQPARGKETQYF. DNA for the CDR3: TGTGCCAGCAGCGTCCAACCGGCGAGAGGGAAAGAGACCCAGTACTTC.

The J gene is TRBJ2-7, the V gene TRBV29-1; possibly TRBD1 or TRBD2 for D (6 bases each). Germline V gives CDR1 SQVTM, CDR2 ANQGSEA. This CDR3 region has 13 residues. Trimming shortened V by 7 bases and J by 1 base, and 14 bases separated the two germline ends. CDR3: CSAGQGRSYEQYF. The DNA for the CDR3 is TGCAGCGCGGGTCAGGGGAGGTCCTACGAGCAGTACTTC.

The chain carries TRBV7-9 and TRBJ2-3; D is unclear. V dropped 7 bases and J dropped 4 bases, with 12 bases sitting between them. Looked up from germline, CDR1 is SEHNR and CDR2 is FQNEAQ (reference sequence). The CDR3 runs 13 residues. The CDR3 protein is CASTLLGADTQYF. CDR3 in DNA: TGTGCCAGCACCCTCCTTGGGGCAGATACGCAGTATTTT. Filled out from reference TRBV7-9 and TRBJ2-3, the complete variable domain reads DTGVSQNPRHKITKRGQNVTFRCDPISEHNRLYWYRQTLGQGPEFLTYFQNEAQLEKSRLLSDRFSAERPKGSFSTLEIQRTEQGDSAMYLCASTLLGADTQYFGPGTRLTVL.

This chain connects TRBV3-1 (or the pseudogene TRBV3-2) to TRBJ1-1; D is possibly TRBD1 (6 bases). Per the germline V gene, CDR1 is LGHDT and CDR2 is YNNKEL (reference sequence). V was cut by 4 bases and J by 4 bases, with 10 bases left in between. This CDR3 is 13 amino acids long. This CDR3 reads CASSLRGGTEAFF. CDR3 nucleotides: TGTGCCAGCAGCCTGAGAGGGGGCACTGAAGCTTTCTTT.

The rearrangement uses TRBV7-2 and TRBJ2-6; D remains ambiguous. From germline, CDR1 is SGHTA and CDR2 FQGNSA. This CDR3 contains 14 residues. V gave up 7 bases and J gave up 0 bases, with 7 bases separating them. CDR3 nucleotides: TGTGCCAGCAACCAGGACTCTGGGGCCAACGTCCTGACTTTC. Protein product: CASNQDSGANVLTF. Supplemented by reference TRBV7-2 and TRBJ2-6, the full variable domain reads GAGVSQSPSNKVTEKGKDVELRCDPISGHTALYWYRQSLGQGLEFLIYFQGNSAPDKSGLPSDRFSAERTGGSVSTLTIQRTQQEDSAVYLCASNQDSGANVLTFGAGSRLTVL.